This T cell receptor beta chain was identified in a study of OX40 agonist ivuxolimab in advanced cancers. Patients were ruled out by autoimmune disease history or systemic immunosuppression. Points from the study as a whole: At 0.1-3.0 mg/kg, partial responders had clonal expansion among the lowest observed.

The CDR3 covers 15 residues. The V and J ends lost 6 bases and 3 bases, in that order; junction bases with no gene match: 7. Germline assignment: CDR1 MDHEN and CDR2 SYDVKM. Assay: immunoSEQ multiplex PCR; the TCRdb copy retains only in-frame clones and omits some. The table records roughly 15,000 clones, about 92% of them present only once. There are a few counts of this clone. Its cognate antigen is unknown. This specimen was CD4+ or CD8+ T cells sorted from blood, taken in a trial of the OX40 agonist ivuxolimab. This clonotype originated in an adult with an advanced solid tumor such as melanoma, head and neck, liver or kidney cancer. This chain links TRBV28 with TRBJ1-5; 8 bases map to TRBD1. DNA for the CDR3: TGTGCCAGCAGGACGGGACAGGTCTACAATCAGCCCCAGCATTTT. Protein sequence: CASRTGQVYNQPQHF.